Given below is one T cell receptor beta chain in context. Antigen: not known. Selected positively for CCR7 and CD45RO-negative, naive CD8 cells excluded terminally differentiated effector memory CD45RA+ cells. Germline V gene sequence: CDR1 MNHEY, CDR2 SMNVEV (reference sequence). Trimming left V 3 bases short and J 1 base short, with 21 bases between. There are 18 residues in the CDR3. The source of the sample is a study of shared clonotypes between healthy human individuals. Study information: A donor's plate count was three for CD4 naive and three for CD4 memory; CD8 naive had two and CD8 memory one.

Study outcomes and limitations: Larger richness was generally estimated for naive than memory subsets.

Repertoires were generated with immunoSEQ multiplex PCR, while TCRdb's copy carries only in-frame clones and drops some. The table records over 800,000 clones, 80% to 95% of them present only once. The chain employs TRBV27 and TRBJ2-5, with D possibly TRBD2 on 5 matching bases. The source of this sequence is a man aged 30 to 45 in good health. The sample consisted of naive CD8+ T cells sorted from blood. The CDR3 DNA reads TGTGCCAGCAGTTTGATTTTTCGGCCCCGGAGGTTCCAAGAGACCCAGTACTTC. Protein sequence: CASSLIFRPRRFQETQYF.